This TCR beta chain was identified in a study of OX40 agonist ivuxolimab in advanced cancers. In terms of the full investigation: Ivuxolimab was an agonistic, fully human IgG2 monoclonal antibody directed against OX40 (CD134), a costimulatory receptor. Intravenous ivuxolimab was administered to patients every 2 weeks at six dose levels: 0.01, 0.1, 0.3, 1.5, 3 and 10 mg/kg. Of the approximately 53 patients in dose escalation, about 20 had hepatocellular carcinoma, approximately 15 had melanoma, 9 had renal cell carcinoma and 9 had head and neck cancer. In the dose-escalation cohort, around four fifths of patients were male, and the mean age was roughly 60 years, with a range of about 20 to 90. Prior anti-PD-1, anti-PD-L1 or anti-CTLA-4 therapy was permitted, and roughly two fifths of dose-escalation patients had received checkpoint inhibitors. Partial responses occurred in three dose-escalation patients: two with cutaneous melanoma and one with hepatocellular carcinoma. The purpose of peripheral TCRbeta sequencing was to test whether ivuxolimab changed TCR sequence diversity and led to clonal T-cell expansion. The monotherapy dose-escalation portion (N ≈ 52 patients) of the phase I ivuxolimab trial is reported in the paper.

A note on this clone: Its antigen is unknown. Within one base of it there is no much larger clone, and no base qualities were kept.

The trial excluded patients who had a history of autoimmune disease or were on systemic immunosuppression. Peripheral blood for TCR sequencing was collected from all dose cohorts at baseline, on cycle 4 day 1, and on cycle 7 day 1. The samples were taken from a phase I, first-in-human, multicenter, open-label dose-escalation trial of ivuxolimab. Adults with locally advanced or metastatic melanoma, renal cell, hepatocellular, or head and neck squamous cell carcinoma were enrolled in the trial. Before TCR sequencing, CD4+ T cells and CD8+ T cells from peripheral blood were sorted into separate populations. General findings and caveats noted by the study authors: The antigen specificity of the clonally expanded peripheral T cells was not determined. In the 0.1-3.0 mg/kg groups, partial responders were among the patients with the lowest normalized peripheral clonal expansion, particularly in CD8+ T cells. Clonal expansion of both CD4+ and CD8+ blood T cells was observed from baseline to week 6 at doses 0.1 to 3.0 mg/kg. After ivuxolimab, CD8+ T cells had more expanded clones than CD4+ T cells on average. Low levels of normalized T-cell clonal expansion were also seen in some nonresponding patients.

Genomic DNA was extracted from sorted cells for sequencing of the TCRbeta CDR3 region. The immunoSEQ Assay was used for sequencing of TCRbeta CDR3 regions. The table was pulled from immuneACCESS by TCRdb, which kept in-frame rearrangements only. Such tables lose some clones; where checked, under half of the loss comes from unresolved V genes, and the rest has no known cause. The sample profile shows about 84,000 clones; 94% of them were found once. The ten top clones hold 9.5% to 12% of the sample. The germline V gene provides CDR1 MRHNA and CDR2 SNTAGT. The CDR3 starts with the cysteine, ends with the phenylalanine, and has 11 residues. This entry keeps only the CDR3 DNA: 33 bases, framed from base 1. V lost 0 bases and J lost 11 bases; the stretch between them is 7 bases long.

The receptor was isolated from an adult with an advanced solid tumor such as melanoma, head and neck, liver or kidney cancer. The chain is made from TRBV6-4 and TRBJ1-2; confidence is insufficient to name the D gene. This specimen was CD4+ or CD8+ T cells sorted from blood, taken in a trial of the OX40 agonist ivuxolimab. The DNA reads as follows: TGTGCCAGCAGTGACTCCGGGATTTACACCTTC. Its amino acids are CASSDSGIYTF.